The 26 T cell receptor beta chains below were found in one sample sequenced in a study of blood T cell repertoires in COVID-19. Some clones are missing from TCRdb's copy, which holds only in-frame ones; the method was immunoSEQ multiplex PCR. Of roughly 130,000 clones listed, about nine tenths are singletons. Sequences were obtained from peripheral blood. The receptor set was obtained from a man aged 50-60 years with active COVID-19.

The chain carries TRBV29-1 and TRBJ2-1, with 10 bases lining up with TRBD1. CDR3 size: 16 residues. Germline V CDR1 and CDR2: SQVTM, ANQGSEA. After removal of 3 bases from V and 7 bases from J, the junction contained 12 bases not matched to a gene. The CDR3 region is CSVDEPPGQGRNEQFF. The CDR3 nucleotides are TGCAGCGTTGACGAACCACCGGGACAGGGGCGAAATGAGCAGTTCTTC.

The count of this clone is one. The chain links TRBV24-1 to TRBJ2-3, with D tentatively TRBD1 (6 bases). Deletions cut 5 bases from V and 2 bases from J, with 19 bases between. There are 17 residues in the CDR3. CDR1 KGHDR and CDR2 SFDVKD come from the germline V gene. CDR3 coding DNA: TGTGCCACCAGTGTGGGCAGGGGAACGGGATACACAGATACGCAGTATTTT. Amino acids: CATSVGRGTGYTDTQYF.

This chain links TRBV11-2 with TRBJ1-1; no reliable D call. The V and J ends lost 2 bases and 4 bases respectively, with 11 bases between them. The CDR3 totals 14 residues. Germline CDR1 and CDR2: SGHAT and FQNNGV. In DNA, the CDR3 is TGTGCCAGCAGCTTAAGGGAGGTGTCCACTGAAGCTTTCTTT. Protein sequence: CASSLREVSTEAFF. The whole variable domain, filled in from reference TRBV11-2 and TRBJ1-1, reads EAGVAQSPRYKIIEKRQSVAFWCNPISGHATLYWYQQILGQGPKLLIQFQNNGVVDDSQLPKDRFSAERLKGVDSTLKIQPAKLEDSAVYLCASSLREVSTEAFFGQGTRLTVV.

The chain has TRBV29-1 and TRBJ2-1, with 16 nucleotides matching TRBD2. Germline V gene lookup returns CDR1 SQVTM and CDR2 ANQGSEA. CDR3 size: 13 residues. Losses at the gene ends were 7 bases for V and 10 bases for J; bases not matched to a gene: 4. The CDR3 is CSAGLAGGKEQFF. The CDR3 DNA reads as TGCAGCGCGGGACTAGCGGGAGGGAAGGAGCAGTTCTTC.

The chain combines TRBV3-1 (or the pseudogene TRBV3-2) with TRBJ2-3; D might be TRBD1 (5 bases). The germline V and J ends were trimmed by 1 base and 6 bases, with 17 bases remaining between them. The CDR3 runs to 16 residues. The germline CDR1 and CDR2 sequences are LGHDT and YNNKEL (reference sequence). CDR3 nucleotide sequence: TGTGCCAGCAGCCAAGGATCTGGCGCCCCAGGGGATACGCAGTATTTT. It yields the protein CASSQGSGAPGDTQYF.

CDR3: CASGPWATNEKLFF. The DNA of the CDR3 is TGTGCCAGTGGGCCGTGGGCAACTAATGAAAAACTGTTTTTT. V gene TRBV19 combines with J gene TRBJ1-4; no firm D call. The V end was cut by 8 bases, the J end by 0 bases, with 10 bases between. The germline V gene has CDR1 LNHDA and CDR2 SQIVND (reference sequence). This CDR3 contains 14 residues.

The J gene is TRBJ2-5, the V gene TRBV11-2; no definite D call. This CDR3 is built from 12 residues. Germline lookup yields CDR1 SGHAT and CDR2 FQNNGV. V dropped 2 bases and J dropped 5 bases, with 6 bases sitting between them. CDR3 sequence: CASSLPSETQYF. DNA of the CDR3: TGTGCCAGCAGCTTACCGTCGGAGACCCAGTACTTC.

The chain joins TRBV5-4 to TRBJ2-1, with 11 bases aligning to TRBD2. Germline V gene data show CDR1 as SGHNT and CDR2 as YYREEE (reference sequence). The CDR3 spans 17 residues. V dropped 4 bases and J dropped 7; count of bases not matched to a gene: 13. Written as DNA, the CDR3 is TGTGCCAGCAGCCCTCGGGTTAGCGGGGGGGCCCGGAATGAGCAGTTCTTC. Amino acids: CASSPRVSGGARNEQFF.

This clone was detected a few times. The chain has TRBV3-1 (or the pseudogene TRBV3-2) and TRBJ1-1; 9 bases agree with TRBD1. The CDR3 extends over 12 amino acids. V dropped 8 bases and J dropped 5; count of bases not matched to a gene: 3. CDR1 and CDR2 from the germline V gene are LGHDT and YNNKEL (reference sequence). Written as DNA, the CDR3 is TGTGCCAGCGGGGGGACAGGGACTGAAGCTTTCTTT. Translated, it gives CASGGTGTEAFF.

The chain couples TRBV14 to TRBJ1-2; TRBD1 agrees at 7 bases. From germline, CDR1 is SGHDN and CDR2 FVKESK. V lost 9 bases, J lost 7 bases, and 26 bases stayed unmatched. The CDR3 consists of 18 residues. The CDR3 DNA reads as TGTGCCAGAGGATCTAAATTTACAGGGGCGACCCGAAGGAGTGGCTACACCTTC. Residues: CARGSKFTGATRRSGYTF.

The V gene is TRBV10-2, the J gene TRBJ2-7; TRBD2 matches 9 bases. J gave up 2 bases and V 2 bases, and 4 bases lay outside the gene matches. Per germline, CDR1 WSHSY and CDR2 SAAADI. The CDR3 is made up of 15 amino acids. CDR3 loop: CASSEGVAGAYEQYF. The CDR3 region has the DNA TGCGCCAGCAGTGAGGGGGTAGCGGGGGCCTACGAGCAGTACTTC.

The rearrangement links TRBV5-4 to TRBJ2-5; no reliable D call. V shed 2 bases and J shed 3 bases, with 8 bases lying between them. Germline CDR1 SGHNT, CDR2 YYREEE (reference sequence). This CDR3 is built from 13 residues. CDR3 residues: CASSFNREETQYF. The CDR3 DNA reads as TGTGCCAGCAGCTTCAACAGAGAAGAGACCCAGTACTTC.

This sequence joins TRBV25-1 and TRBJ2-1; perhaps TRBD2 as D (6 bases). Trimming removed 4 bases from V and 5 bases from J, with 21 bases in between. Looked up from germline, CDR1 is MGHDK and CDR2 is SYGVNS. The CDR3 consists of 17 residues. The chain's CDR3 is CASSAHQGRGRHNEQFF. The CDR3 DNA reads TGTGCCAGCAGTGCCCACCAAGGGCGGGGAAGACACAATGAGCAGTTCTTC. The full variable domain, rest sourced from reference TRBV25-1 and TRBJ2-1, is EADIYQTPRYLVIGTGKKITLECSQTMGHDKMYWYQQDPGMELHLIHYSYGVNSTEKGDLSSESTVSRIRTEHFPLTLESARPSHTSQYLCASSAHQGRGRHNEQFFGPGTRLTVL.

The J gene is TRBJ1-1, the V gene TRBV9; D perhaps matches TRBD1 (6 bases). V lost 4 bases and J 7 bases, leaving 26 bases between the germline ends. In germline, CDR1 is SGDLS, CDR2 YYNGEE. The CDR3 extends over 17 amino acids. Written as DNA, the CDR3 is TGTGCCAGCAGCCCTTACCCCGGGGGGGCTTATTCGGATGAAGCTTTCTTT. Protein sequence: CASSPYPGGAYSDEAFF.

This chain joins TRBV21-1 and TRBJ2-3; the listed D gene, TRBD1, was not tested against the DNA. TRBV21-1 is classified as a pseudogene. This CDR3 has 17 amino acids. This chain's CDR3 is CASSKEVKGQGTDTQYF. The CDR3 nucleotides read TGTGCCAGCAGCAAAGAAGTTAAGGGACAGGGCACAGATACGCAGTATTTT.

The gene calls are TRBV5-1 and TRBJ2-1; 10 bases align to TRBD1. The CDR3 has 15 residues. Germline V gives CDR1 SGHRS, CDR2 YFSETQ. With V trimmed by 4 bases and J by 5 bases, 6 bases remained unmatched. The CDR3 protein is CASSPGQGDNNEQFF. The DNA of the CDR3 is TGCGCCAGCAGCCCAGGACAGGGGGATAACAATGAGCAGTTCTTC.

This chain links TRBV9 with TRBJ2-3; 11 nucleotides line up with TRBD2. CDR1 is SGDLS, CDR2 YYNGEE, per germline. This CDR3 region has 16 residues. Germline trimming cut 1 base from V and 4 bases from J; bases unmatched to any gene: 5. CDR3: CASSVSTSGGADTQYF. The DNA for the CDR3 is TGTGCCAGCAGCGTATCAACTAGCGGGGGCGCAGATACGCAGTATTTT.

This clone was seen a single time. V gene TRBV29-1 combines with J gene TRBJ2-7, with 7 bases matching TRBD1. This CDR3 has 13 residues. CDR1 and CDR2 (germline): SQVTM, ANQGSEA. J lost 3 bases, V lost 5 bases, and 7 bases had no gene match. The CDR3 reads CSVSTGVGYEQYV. The CDR3 DNA reads as TGCAGCGTTTCAACAGGGGTTGGCTACGAGCAGTACGTC.

The CDR3 loop is CASSLGFWAGTGELFF. Written as DNA, the CDR3 is TGTGCCAGCAGCTTAGGGTTCTGGGCTGGCACCGGGGAGCTGTTTTTT. The chain joins TRBV7-9 to TRBJ2-2; D call uncertain. The CDR3 spans 16 residues. The V end lost 1 base, the J end lost 4 bases, and 13 bases lay between the germline ends. Germline-derived CDR1 and CDR2 are SEHNR and FQNEAQ (reference sequence).

V is TRBV9 and J is TRBJ2-7; 9 nucleotides align to TRBD2. Trimming removed 4 bases from V and 0 bases from J; junction bases left unmatched: 5. This CDR3 has 15 residues. Germline V gene sequence: CDR1 SGDLS, CDR2 YYNGEE. The CDR3 region has the DNA TGTGCCAGCAGCCCGAGCGGGGGGCTCTCCTACGAGCAGTACTTC. Translating gives CASSPSGGLSYEQYF.

This clone was seen once. This sequence joins TRBV5-4 and TRBJ1-3; D might be TRBD1 (6 bases). Looked up from germline, CDR1 is SGHNT and CDR2 is YYREEE (reference sequence). This CDR3 is built from 12 residues. The V gene lost 2 bases and the J gene lost 10 bases, with 10 bases spanning the gap. CDR3 residues: CASSLPGTTIYF. In DNA form, the CDR3 reads TGTGCCAGCAGCTTACCCGGGACAACCATATATTTT.

This chain connects TRBV12-3 or TRBV12-4 to TRBJ1-1; the D is unclear. Trimming took 6 bases from V and 5 from J, leaving 10 bases between them. The CDR3 runs to 12 residues. CDR3 protein: CASRPSETEAFF. The CDR3 DNA reads as TGTGCCAGCAGGCCGAGTGAAACTGAAGCTTTCTTT.

This clone was observed a handful of times. This chain links TRBV9 with TRBJ1-2; 7 nucleotides line up with TRBD1. The junction had 11 bases not matched to a gene; V was cut back by 5 bases and J by 4 bases. The CDR3 runs 15 residues. Per the germline V gene, CDR1 is SGDLS and CDR2 is YYNGEE. The CDR3 sequence is CASSIPGQEVYGYTF. The CDR3 DNA reads TGTGCCAGCAGTATTCCAGGACAGGAAGTCTATGGCTACACCTTC. The full variable domain, with the rest looked up from reference TRBV9 and TRBJ1-2, is DSGVTQTPKHLITATGQRVTLRCSPRSGDLSVYWYQQSLDQGLQFLIQYYNGEERAKGNILERFSAQQFPDLHSELNLSSLELGDSALYFCASSIPGQEVYGYTFGSGTRLTVV.

The chain recombines TRBV27 with TRBJ1-6; TRBD1 aligns across 10 bases. The germline V gene has CDR1 MNHEY and CDR2 SMNVEV (reference sequence). The CDR3 runs to 14 residues. V was pared by 3 bases and J by 10 bases, with 3 bases of the junction left unmatched. CDR3 protein: CASSLDRGASPLHF. The CDR3 DNA is TGTGCCAGCAGTTTGGACAGGGGGGCGTCACCCCTCCACTTT.

This chain joins TRBV19 and TRBJ1-5, with D hard to call. The CDR3 loop spans 14 amino acids. Per germline, CDR1 LNHDA and CDR2 SQIVND (reference sequence). The ends were cut back, 5 bases at V and 6 bases at J, with 14 bases in the middle. In DNA, the CDR3 is TGTGCCAGTAGTCCCCGCCGCGAGGTTCAGCCCCAGCATTTT. Residues: CASSPRREVQPQHF.

The chain recombines TRBV11-3 with TRBJ1-5; D gene uncertain. The CDR3 has 14 residues. Trimming took off 3 bases at V and 3 bases at J, with 9 bases between the two ends. The germline CDR1 and CDR2 sequences are SGHNT and YENEEA. CDR3 bases: TGTGCCAGCAGCTTGGTACAGAACAATCAGCCCCAGCATTTT. Its protein is CASSLVQNNQPQHF.